These 20 T cell receptor beta chains originate from one sample sequenced in a study of shared clonotypes between healthy human individuals (TCRdb year 2020). CD8 naive samples were obtained by positive selection for CCR7 among CD45RO-negative cells, yielding a CD45RA+CCR7+ population from which TemRA cells were excluded. Library creation used the immunoSEQ multiplex PCR assay. The source is immuneACCESS, and TCRdb retained only in-frame sequences with V and J called. Part of the clones is not carried over; for the studies checked, unresolved V genes explain less than half of this, and the remainder is unexplained. Recorded for this sample are about 2.2 million clones; approximately 92% of them occurred a single time. The ten largest clones capture approximately 1.6% of the sample. The sample taken for sequencing was naive CD8+ T cells from PBMCs. The cell subset or site label of this sample denotes: CD45RA+CCR7+. These receptors came from a man in his late teens or twenties in good health. Some clones in this sample may be carry-over from other donors' samples.

This chain connects TRBV19 to TRBJ2-1, with D tentatively TRBD1 (6 bases). This CDR3 comprises 17 residues. The germline CDR1 and CDR2 sequences are LNHDA and SQIVND (reference sequence). The V end was cut by 2 bases, the J end by 7 bases, with 21 bases between. CDR3 DNA: TGTGCCAGTAGTATATGGCCCCCCCACAGGGTGGGGAATGAGCAGTTCTTC. Translated, it gives CASSIWPPHRVGNEQFF.

The gene calls are TRBV7-2 and TRBJ2-1; D call uncertain. Germline assignment: CDR1 SGHTA and CDR2 FQGNSA. V was trimmed by 2 bases and J by 5 bases, leaving 13 bases between them. The CDR3 spans 15 residues. The chain's CDR3 is CASSLLSLVNNEQFF. Written as DNA, the CDR3 is TGTGCCAGCAGCTTACTTTCTTTGGTAAACAATGAGCAGTTCTTC. Drawing the rest from reference TRBV7-2 and TRBJ2-1, the complete variable domain is GAGVSQSPSNKVTEKGKDVELRCDPISGHTALYWYRQSLGQGLEFLIYFQGNSAPDKSGLPSDRFSAERTGGSVSTLTIQRTQQEDSAVYLCASSLLSLVNNEQFFGPGTRLTVL.

The chain is built from TRBV7-9 and TRBJ2-5; 10 positions agree with TRBD1. V lost 4 bases and J lost 5; bases outside the gene matches: 4. Germline CDR1 reads SEHNR; CDR2 reads FQNEAQ (reference sequence). The CDR3 is 14 amino acids. Here the CDR3 reads CASSSTGGGETQYF. CDR3 DNA sequence: TGTGCCAGCAGCTCGACAGGGGGCGGGGAGACCCAGTACTTC.

This clone has a single count. The J gene is TRBJ1-5, the V gene TRBV27; D is unclear. This CDR3 region has 13 residues. From germline, CDR1 is MNHEY and CDR2 SMNVEV (reference sequence). V was cut by 5 bases and J by 5 bases, with 10 bases left in between. The CDR3 DNA is TGTGCCAGCAGTCAGTACCCCTATCAGCCCCAGCATTTT. It yields the protein CASSQYPYQPQHF.

V is TRBV13 and J is TRBJ2-5, with D uncertain. Germline lookup yields CDR1 PRHDT and CDR2 FYEKMQ (reference sequence). The CDR3 extends over 15 amino acids. V lost 0 bases, J lost 3 bases, and 11 bases lay in between. In nucleotides, the CDR3 is TGTGCCAGCAGCTTAGGCCCCGCAGATAAAGAGACCCAGTACTTC. Protein sequence: CASSLGPADKETQYF.

The chain employs TRBV27 and TRBJ2-7; D remains ambiguous. V lost 6 bases and J 6 bases, leaving 12 bases between the germline ends. The CDR3 spans 12 residues. The V gene's germline CDR1 is MNHEY and CDR2 SMNVEV (reference sequence). The chain's CDR3 is CASRPGFGEQYF. In nucleotides, the CDR3 is TGTGCCAGCAGGCCCGGGTTTGGCGAGCAGTACTTC.

The rearrangement joins TRBV6-6 to TRBJ1-4; the D is unclear. With 5 bases removed from V and 4 bases from J, the gap between germline ends came to 11 bases. CDR1 is MNHNY, CDR2 SVGAGI, per germline (reference sequence). This CDR3 spans 14 amino acids. The chain's CDR3 is CASSNRAFNEKLFF. CDR3 bases: TGTGCCAGCAGTAACCGGGCCTTTAATGAAAAACTGTTTTTT.

This chain joins TRBV5-1 and TRBJ1-2, with TRBD1 matching 7 bases. The CDR3 is 15 residues long. Germline CDR1 and CDR2: SGHRS and YFSETQ. V shed 4 bases and J 1 base; nucleotides not matched to a gene: 7. For the CDR3, the DNA is TGCGCCAGCAGCCCGTTGGGACAGCTTAACTATGGCTACACCTTC. As protein: CASSPLGQLNYGYTF.

The J gene is TRBJ2-3, the V gene TRBV7-3, with D perhaps TRBD2 (6 bases). Trimming took off 5 bases at V and 0 bases at J, with 36 bases between the two ends. Germline V gene lookup returns CDR1 SGHTA and CDR2 FQGTGA. The CDR3 has 23 amino acids. The CDR3 bases are TGTGCCAGCAGCCTAAGACTAGGCGCCTACGTTAGCAATAAAAGGGCTAGCACAGATACGCAGTATTTT. Amino acids: CASSLRLGAYVSNKRASTDTQYF.

The J gene is TRBJ2-2, the V gene TRBV9; D is ambiguous. The V and J ends lost 0 bases and 5 bases respectively, with 17 bases between them. This CDR3 is built from 17 residues. The germline V gene encodes CDR1 SGDLS and CDR2 YYNGEE. In DNA, the CDR3 is TGTGCCAGCAGCGTAGGTGGGGAACTAATGATAACCGGGGAGCTGTTTTTT. Translating it yields CASSVGGELMITGELFF.

The DNA for the CDR3 is TGTGCCAGCAGTTTATCGGGCCTAGCGGGAAACACCGGGGAGCTGTTTTTT. This encodes CASSLSGLAGNTGELFF. This chain joins TRBV28 and TRBJ2-2, with TRBD2 matching 9 bases. This CDR3 is built from 17 residues. Germline V gene data show CDR1 as MDHEN and CDR2 as SYDVKM. Germline trimming cut 1 base from V and 2 bases from J; bases unmatched to any gene: 5.

V and J are TRBV5-1 and TRBJ2-2; D ambiguous. CDR1 is SGHRS, CDR2 YFSETQ, per germline. This CDR3 contains 14 residues. Deletions cut 4 bases from V and 6 bases from J, with 13 bases between. Here the CDR3 reads CASSPPWRSGELFF. The CDR3 DNA follows: TGCGCCAGCAGCCCACCGTGGCGGTCCGGGGAGCTGTTTTTT.

This sequence joins TRBV28 and TRBJ1-1; no definite D call. Trimming removed 3 bases from V and 4 bases from J, with 12 bases in between. Germline-derived CDR1 and CDR2 are MDHEN and SYDVKM. The CDR3 extends over 14 amino acids. CDR3 in amino acids: CASSFLAGSTEAFF. Written as DNA, the CDR3 is TGTGCCAGCAGTTTCCTCGCGGGGAGCACTGAAGCTTTCTTT.

The J gene is TRBJ2-1, the V gene TRBV28, with D perhaps matching TRBD2 (7 bases). The CDR3 sequence is 17 residues long. Trimming took off 2 bases at V and 10 bases at J, with 24 bases between the two ends. The germline CDR1 and CDR2 sequences are MDHEN and SYDVKM. CDR3 in amino acids: CASSLGGGLRYNKEQFF. The CDR3 nucleotides read TGTGCCAGCAGTTTAGGGGGGGGCTTACGGTACAATAAGGAGCAGTTCTTC.

The rearrangement uses TRBV6-5 and TRBJ1-1, with TRBD1 as a possible D gene (6 bases). CDR1 is MNHEY and CDR2 is SVGAGI in the germline V gene. This CDR3 has 14 amino acids. V gave up 5 bases and J gave up 4 bases, with 14 bases separating them. CDR3 DNA: TGTGCCAGCAGTGACGAGGGGGGGGTCACTGAAGCTTTCTTT. This codes for CASSDEGGVTEAFF.

For the CDR3, the DNA is TGTGCCAGCAGTTTAGGGGGCGGGACAGGGAAACATGGCTACACCTTC. Amino acid sequence: CASSLGGGTGKHGYTF. The chain is built from TRBV28 and TRBJ1-2; 9 bases agree with TRBD1. The CDR3 loop spans 16 amino acids. V dropped 2 bases and J dropped 6; count of bases not matched to a gene: 10. The V gene's germline CDR1 is MDHEN and CDR2 SYDVKM.

The chain combines TRBV7-2 with TRBJ2-7; tentative D call: TRBD2 (6 bases). Trimming cost V 5 bases and J 2 bases, with 22 bases left between them. This CDR3 has 17 residues. The germline V gene has CDR1 SGHTA and CDR2 FQGNSA. CDR3 sequence: CASSLTRLVDRPYEQYF. The CDR3 coding sequence is TGTGCCAGCAGCCTAACTAGACTAGTAGATAGGCCCTACGAGCAGTACTTC.

V gene TRBV7-9 combines with J gene TRBJ2-6, with D hard to call. The CDR3 sequence is 16 residues long. V lost 5 bases and J 0 bases, leaving 11 bases between the germline ends. Germline assignment: CDR1 SEHNR and CDR2 FQNEAQ (reference sequence). CDR3 sequence reads: CASSPLPRSGANVLTF. Here the CDR3 DNA reads TGTGCCAGCAGCCCCCTTCCCCGCTCTGGGGCCAACGTCCTGACTTTC. The full variable domain, completed using reference TRBV7-9 and TRBJ2-6, is DTGVSQNPRHKITKRGQNVTFRCDPISEHNRLYWYRQTLGQGPEFLTYFQNEAQLEKSRLLSDRFSAERPKGSFSTLEIQRTEQGDSAMYLCASSPLPRSGANVLTFGAGSRLTVL.

V usage is TRBV19 and J usage is TRBJ2-1; D unresolved. The CDR3 runs to 13 residues. Germline assignment: CDR1 LNHDA and CDR2 SQIVND (reference sequence). Trimming removed 5 bases at V and 10 bases at J, with 15 bases between. As DNA, the CDR3 is TGTGCCAGTAGTGCAACGGACCTAGGCGAGCAGTTCTTC. Translated: CASSATDLGEQFF.

This clone was counted a few times. The genes are TRBV7-9 and TRBJ1-1; 7 bases align to TRBD1. CDR3 length equals 11 residues. After removal of 10 bases from V and 4 bases from J, the junction contained 3 bases not matched to a gene. CDR1 is SEHNR, CDR2 FQNEAQ, per germline (reference sequence). The CDR3 region has the DNA TGTGCCACCTACAGGGGCACTGAAGCTTTCTTT. Protein sequence: CATYRGTEAFF. The variable domain in full, with the rest retrieved from reference TRBV7-9 and TRBJ1-1, is DTGVSQNPRHKITKRGQNVTFRCDPISEHNRLYWYRQTLGQGPEFLTYFQNEAQLEKSRLLSDRFSAERPKGSFSTLEIQRTEQGDSAMYLCATYRGTEAFFGQGTRLTVV.